Shown below are 17 T cell receptor beta chains from a single sample sequenced in a study of blood T cell repertoires in COVID-19. Some clones are missing from TCRdb's copy, which holds only in-frame ones; the method was immunoSEQ multiplex PCR. The data hold 130,000 to 150,000 clones, with roughly 84% observed a single time. Sequenced sample: peripheral blood. These receptors came from a human donor in a cohort sampled during active COVID-19.

This clone was seen a handful of times. The chain uses TRBV28 and TRBJ1-6; a weak D match, TRBD1 (5 bases). With 6 bases removed from V and 9 bases from J, the gap between germline ends came to 18 bases. CDR3 length: 15 residues. Germline V gives CDR1 MDHEN, CDR2 SYDVKM. The CDR3 nucleotides are TGTGCCAGCAGCCGGTGGGGCAGTCGGGCTTCACCCCTCCACTTT. Protein: CASSRWGSRASPLHF.

Only a few counts were recorded for this clone. The V call is TRBV27, the J call TRBJ2-7, with D maybe TRBD1 (5 bases). This CDR3 contains 14 residues. The germline V gene has CDR1 MNHEY and CDR2 SMNVEV (reference sequence). V dropped 6 bases and J dropped 0 bases, with 12 bases sitting between them. DNA for the CDR3: TGTGCCAGCAGCAGGGCCAGGACCTCCTACGAGCAGTACTTC. As protein: CASSRARTSYEQYF.

The gene calls are TRBV7-9 and TRBJ1-1; the D gene is possibly TRBD1 (5 bases). V was pared by 1 base and J by 1 base, with 10 bases between. The CDR3 consists of 15 residues. The germline V gene has CDR1 SEHNR and CDR2 FQNEAQ (reference sequence). CDR3 protein: CASSLGGQGNTEAFF. Here the CDR3 DNA reads TGTGCCAGCAGCTTAGGGGGCCAGGGGAACACTGAAGCTTTCTTT.

The rearrangement links TRBV19 to TRBJ1-1, with D possibly TRBD1 on 5 matching bases. The CDR3 sequence is 14 residues long. V gave up 1 base and J gave up 1 base, with 7 bases separating them. Germline loops: CDR1 LNHDA, CDR2 SQIVND (reference sequence). For the CDR3, the DNA is TGTGCCAGTAGTATAGGTGGGGCGAACACTGAAGCTTTCTTT. Encoded protein: CASSIGGANTEAFF.

This rearrangement joins TRBV6-5 to TRBJ2-5; possible D gene TRBD2, 6 bases. The CDR3 totals 13 residues. CDR1 is MNHEY, CDR2 SVGAGI, per germline. V was trimmed by 7 bases and J by 4 bases, leaving 13 bases between them. The DNA of the CDR3 is TGTGCCAGCAAGGAGGGGACTGTAGAGACCCAGTACTTC. As protein: CASKEGTVETQYF.

The chain has TRBV10-3 and TRBJ1-1; D possibly corresponds to TRBD1 (5 bases). CDR1 and CDR2 from the germline V gene are ENHRY and SYGVKD. V was shortened by 8 bases and J by 1 base, with 20 bases between the two germline ends. CDR3 size: 16 residues. CDR3 in amino acids: CAIPIRTTETNTEAFF. In DNA form, the CDR3 reads TGTGCCATCCCTATTAGAACGACAGAAACGAACACTGAAGCTTTCTTT.

The chain has TRBV27 and TRBJ1-4; the D gene is possibly TRBD1 (5 bases). The CDR3 extends over 15 amino acids. The germline gives CDR1 MNHEY, CDR2 SMNVEV (reference sequence). V lost 5 bases to trimming and J lost 8 bases, with 18 bases between them. The CDR3 reads CASSPRGGSREKLFF. The CDR3, as DNA: TGTGCCAGCAGTCCACGGGGGGGGAGCCGGGAAAAACTGTTTTTT.

This rearrangement joins TRBV24-1 to TRBJ2-4; TRBD1 matches at 7 bases. Trimming removed 7 bases from V and 7 bases from J; junction bases left unmatched: 3. The CDR3 sequence is 12 residues long. The germline CDR1 and CDR2 sequences are KGHDR and SFDVKD. Written as DNA, the CDR3 is TGTGCCACCAGCCCAGGGGGTAACATTCAGTACTTC. It is translated as CATSPGGNIQYF.

The rearrangement links TRBV2 to TRBJ1-6, with TRBD1 identical over 7 bases. The CDR3 is 14 residues long. CDR1 is SNHLY, CDR2 FYNNEI, per germline. The junction had 10 bases not matched to a gene; V was cut back by 8 bases and J by 9 bases. The CDR3 is CASAPGQQPSPLHF. CDR3 bases: TGTGCCAGCGCTCCGGGACAGCAGCCTTCACCCCTCCACTTT. Full variable domain (outside the CDR3, taken from reference TRBV2 and TRBJ1-6): EPEVTQTPSHQVTQMGQEVILRCVPISNHLYFYWYRQILGQKVEFLVSFYNNEISEKSEIFDDQFSVERPDGSNFTLKIRSTKLEDSAMYFCASAPGQQPSPLHFGNGTRLTVT.

This clone was recorded only once. The chain recombines TRBV11-2 with TRBJ2-5, with D possibly matching TRBD1 (5 bases). CDR1 is SGHAT and CDR2 is FQNNGV in the germline V gene. V gave up 1 base and J gave up 5 bases, with 14 bases separating them. CDR3 length: 15 amino acids. CDR3 bases: TGTGCCAGCAGCTTAGCCCGTGTCAGGGATGAGACCCAGTACTTC. This gives the protein CASSLARVRDETQYF.

This chain joins TRBV6-5 and TRBJ1-2; D gene uncertain. The CDR3 extends over 12 amino acids. Trimming removed 6 bases from V and 3 bases from J, with 8 bases in between. CDR1 is MNHEY, CDR2 SVGAGI, per germline. The CDR3 bases are TGTGCCAGCAGATCAGAAGACTATGGCTACACCTTC. Translated: CASRSEDYGYTF.

CDR3 loop: CASSPLGSPPYEQYV. DNA of the CDR3: TGTGCCAGCAGTCCCCTAGGCTCCCCCCCCTACGAGCAGTACGTC. The rearrangement uses TRBV28 and TRBJ2-7; D remains unclear. The CDR3 has 15 residues. Germline V CDR1 and CDR2: MDHEN, SYDVKM. V was trimmed by 5 bases and J by 2 bases, leaving 16 bases between them.

This rearrangement joins TRBV27 to TRBJ1-3, with a tentative D call TRBD1 (5 bases). Germline V gene data show CDR1 as MNHEY and CDR2 as SMNVEV (reference sequence). The V end lost 2 bases, the J end lost 0 bases, and 5 bases lay between the germline ends. This CDR3 has 14 amino acids. CDR3 nucleotide sequence: TGTGCCAGCAGTTTACAGGGCTCTGGAAACACCATATATTTT. Its translation is CASSLQGSGNTIYF.

J is TRBJ1-2 and V is TRBV28, with D perhaps matching TRBD1 (5 bases). V was clipped by 6 bases and J by 8 bases, with 22 bases between them. CDR3 size: 15 residues. The germline V gene has CDR1 MDHEN and CDR2 SYDVKM. CDR3 bases: TGTGCCAGCAGCTCCCCGCGGGGCATTCTATGGGGCTACACCTTC. Translation: CASSSPRGILWGYTF.

The chain combines TRBV28 with TRBJ2-7, with D perhaps matching TRBD1 (6 bases). CDR1 MDHEN and CDR2 SYDVKM come from the germline V gene. V gave up 5 bases and J gave up 4 bases, with 15 bases separating them. The CDR3 is 14 amino acids. The CDR3 DNA reads as TGTGCCAGCAGTCAACAGGGACCGGTTTACGAGCAGTACTTC. Its translation is CASSQQGPVYEQYF. The whole variable domain, remainder taken from reference TRBV28 and TRBJ2-7, is DVKVTQSSRYLVKRTGEKVFLECVQDMDHENMFWYRQDPGLGLRLIYFSYDVKMKEKGDIPEGYSVSREKKERFSLILESASTNQTSMYLCASSQQGPVYEQYFGPGTRLTVT.

This sequence joins TRBV6-1 and TRBJ2-6; D not certain. This CDR3 contains 18 residues. V dropped 0 bases and J dropped 0 bases, with 12 bases sitting between them. Germline-derived CDR1 and CDR2 are MNHNS and SASEGT. The CDR3 bases are TGTGCCAGCAGTGAAGCGCAATTAGTTCGCTCTGGGGCCAACGTCCTGACTTTC. Translated: CASSEAQLVRSGANVLTF.

V usage is TRBV10-3 and J usage is TRBJ2-5; maybe TRBD1 (6 bases). The CDR3 runs to 15 residues. CDR1 and CDR2 from the germline V gene are ENHRY and SYGVKD. Between the trimmed V and J ends, which lost 4 bases and 1 base, there was a span of 13 bases. CDR3 nucleotides: TGTGCCATCAGTGGGGCAGGGGCGAGCCAAGAGACCCAGTACTTC. Encoded protein: CAISGAGASQETQYF.